The 19 T cell receptor beta chains presented below share a single source sample, sequenced in a study of T cell clonality in common variable immunodeficiency. Profiling relied on immunoSEQ multiplex PCR, and the TCRdb table lists in-frame clones only, not all of them. In total the sample includes about 52,000 clones, none of them seen once. The sample taken for sequencing was peripheral blood mononuclear cells. These receptors originate from a person aged 18-70 years in good health.

This clone was found many times. The CDR3 end is not reached by the read, which stops 3 residues before it; the germline J gene fills it in. The chain combines TRBV5-1 with TRBJ1-3, with D tentatively TRBD1 (6 bases). The V gene's germline CDR1 is SGHRS and CDR2 YFSETQ. The CDR3 has 11 amino acids. The CDR3 DNA, read in part, is TGCGCCAGCAGCACCTACAGGGAG. Translated: CASSTYRE. The whole CDR3 protein is CASSTYREIYF.

In its sample, this clone was seen many times. From the germline J gene comes the end of the CDR3, since the read stops 3 residues before it. V gene TRBV7-2 combines with J gene TRBJ1-6; no firm D call. The V end was cut by 5 bases, the J end by 3 bases, with 11 bases between. The CDR3 totals 15 residues. CDR1 and CDR2 from the germline V gene are SGHTA and FQGNSA. CDR3 bases read: TGTGCCAGCAGCCCCGCCCCAGGCTATAATTCACCC. Translating it yields CASSPAPGYNSP. The full CDR3 protein is CASSPAPGYNSPLHF.

This clone was counted many times. The read falls 3 residues short of the CDR3 end, and the missing part is taken from the germline J gene. The genes are TRBV19 and TRBJ1-1, with D perhaps matching TRBD1 (6 bases). V was cut by 6 bases and J by 5 bases, with 16 bases left in between. CDR1 is LNHDA and CDR2 is SQIVND in the germline V gene (reference sequence). The CDR3 covers 14 residues. The CDR3 bases that were read are TGTGCCAGTAGAACAGGGCCCTATGGGACTGAA. Translation: CASRTGPYGTE. The CDR3 reads in full as CASRTGPYGTEAFF.

This clone has at least ten counts. Read data end 3 residues before the CDR3 end; the end is taken from the germline J gene. V gene TRBV6-2 or TRBV6-3 combines with J gene TRBJ1-1, with TRBD1 as a possible D gene (6 bases). Germline lookup yields CDR1 MNHEY and CDR2 SVGEGT. Trimming took 5 bases from V and 1 from J, leaving 17 bases between them. The CDR3 spans 16 residues. The chain's CDR3 is CASSKPTGSGNTEAFF. The sequenced CDR3 bases are TGTGCCAGCAGTAAACCCACAGGGTCGGGGAACACTGAA.

In this sample, this clone turned up many times. The CDR3 end is not reached by the read, which stops 3 residues before it; the germline J gene fills it in. The chain links TRBV4-2 to TRBJ2-6; no definite D call. Germline V gene lookup returns CDR1 LGHNA and CDR2 YNFKEQ. CDR3 length equals 14 residues. Trimming left V 5 bases short and J 1 base short, with 6 bases between. The CDR3 sequence: CASSLTSGANVLTF. CDR3 bases read: TGTGCCAGCAGCTTAACATCTGGGGCCAACGTC.

This clone was recorded at least ten times. CDR3 sequence: CAISDPSGGAETQYF. The CDR3 DNA, read in part, is TGTGCCATCAGTGATCCTAGCGGGGGGGCTGAGACC. The chain has TRBV10-3 and TRBJ2-5, with 12 bases that match TRBD2. The sequence runs out 3 residues before the end of the CDR3; the remainder is reconstructed from the germline J gene. V trimming: 3 bases; J trimming: 5 bases; junction bases outside the gene matches: 4. The CDR3 contains 15 residues. Germline values: CDR1 ENHRY, CDR2 SYGVKD.

This clone was seen repeatedly, ten times or more. The read ends 3 residues shy of where the CDR3 ends; the end is completed using the germline J gene. The chain carries TRBV7-3 and TRBJ2-3; 9 nucleotides match TRBD2. CDR1 SGHTA and CDR2 FQGTGA come from the germline V gene. The CDR3 sequence is 18 residues long. The trim removed 0 bases at V and 6 bases at J, leaving 13 bases unmatched. The CDR3 is CASSLTRGVAGVMDTQYF. CDR3 bases read: TGTGCCAGCAGCTTAACGCGGGGGGTAGCGGGAGTGATGGATACG.

Details on this clone: Germline is not matched at one junction end, which may reflect a read error. The read comes to an end 3 residues before the CDR3 does, leaving the germline J gene to fill in the end. Other DNA sequences in this specimen translate into the identical CDR3. The chain is built from TRBV30 and TRBJ1-3; TRBD1 agrees at 9 bases. From germline, CDR1 is GTSNPN and CDR2 SVGIG (reference sequence). The CDR3 is made up of 15 amino acids. The CDR3 bases that were read are TGTGCCTGGAGCCAACCGGGACAGGGAAGAAACACG. Protein product: CAWSQPGQGRNT. The whole CDR3 is CAWSQPGQGRNTIYF.

This clone was seen more than once but under ten times. The read is 3 residues too short to cover the CDR3 end, so that end is filled in from the germline J gene. This chain links TRBV11-1 with TRBJ2-2; D is ambiguous. The germline CDR1 and CDR2 sequences are SGHAT and FQDESV (reference sequence). V was shortened by 3 bases and J by 1 base, with 6 bases between the two germline ends. There are 14 residues in the CDR3. The CDR3 DNA, read in part, is TGTGCCAGCAGCTTTCTCGGGAACACCGGGGAG. Amino acid sequence: CASSFLGNTGE. The CDR3, in full, reads CASSFLGNTGELFF.

In this sample, this clone turned up many times. The read ends 3 residues before the CDR3 terminus; that terminus is restored from the germline J gene. The V call is TRBV6-2 or TRBV6-3, the J call TRBJ1-1; 7 bases line up with TRBD1. Losses at the gene ends were 5 bases for V and 5 bases for J; bases not matched to a gene: 17. This CDR3 has 17 amino acids. Germline V gene lookup returns CDR1 MNHEY and CDR2 SVGEGT. The covered CDR3 bases are TGTGCCAGCAGTAAGGGTCGGGACAGTCGCTGGGGGACTGAA. Amino acid sequence: CASSKGRDSRWGTE. The full-length CDR3 reads as CASSKGRDSRWGTEAFF.

This clone was recorded many times. The read ends 3 residues shy of where the CDR3 ends; the end is completed using the germline J gene. The rearrangement links TRBV29-1 to TRBJ1-1, with D tentatively TRBD1 (5 bases). CDR1 SQVTM and CDR2 ANQGSEA come from the germline V gene. The CDR3 is made up of 13 amino acids. CDR3 residues: CSVESAVGGEAFF. The sequenced part of the CDR3 DNA is TGCAGCGTTGAATCGGCTGTGGGGGGGGAA. Full variable domain (rest looked up from reference TRBV29-1 and TRBJ1-1): SAVISQKPSRDICQRGTSLTIQCQVDSQVTMMFWYRQQPGQSLTLIATANQGSEATYESGFVIDKFPISRPNLTFSTLTVSNMSPEDSSIYLCSVESAVGGEAFFGQGTRLTVV.

This clone was seen at least ten times. The CDR3 end is not reached by the read, which stops 3 residues before it; the germline J gene fills it in. The chain carries TRBV20-1 and TRBJ2-3, with D perhaps matching TRBD2 (6 bases). Trimming pared 5 bases from V and 7 bases from J, leaving 10 bases between. The CDR3 totals 11 residues. Germline V CDR1 and CDR2: DFQATT, SNEGSKA (reference sequence). The CDR3 is CSALATYTQYF. The sequenced CDR3 bases are TGCAGTGCTCTAGCGACTTATACG.

There are many counts of this clone. Read sequence stops 3 residues before the CDR3 end, and the germline J gene provides the missing end. The rearrangement uses TRBV29-1 and TRBJ2-5, with 7 bases lining up with TRBD1. V gave up 5 bases and J gave up 4 bases; unmatched junction bases: 7. From germline, CDR1 is SQVTM and CDR2 ANQGSEA. This CDR3 is 13 amino acids long. The part of the CDR3 DNA that was read is TGCAGCGTTTTTGAGGGGGCCGGAGAGACC. It translates to CSVFEGAGET. The complete CDR3 reads CSVFEGAGETQYF.

This clone occurred many times. One end of the junction fails to match germline, which may point to a read error. The read halts 3 residues ahead of the CDR3 end, with the missing end drawn from the germline J gene. V and J are TRBV4-2 and TRBJ1-4; 7 bases line up with TRBD1. The CDR3 spans 13 residues. The germline CDR1 and CDR2 sequences are LGHNA and YNFKEQ. The covered CDR3 bases are TGCGCCAGCTCGGGACAGTCTAATGAAAAA. Its protein is CASSGQSNEK. The entire CDR3 protein is CASSGQSNEKLFF.

This clone was observed a handful of times. The CDR3 end lies 3 residues beyond the end of the read and is filled in from the germline J gene. The V gene is TRBV18, the J gene TRBJ1-1; D is possibly TRBD1 (6 bases). The CDR3 is 16 residues long. The germline CDR1 and CDR2 sequences are KGHSH and LQKENI. CDR3 loop: CASSLRRGSTNEKAFF. CDR3 bases read: TGTGCCAGCTCACTTCGTAGGGGGTCAACTAATGAAAAA.

Worth noting for this clone: The read falls 3 residues short of the CDR3 end, and the missing part is taken from the germline J gene. The V call is TRBV2, the J call TRBJ2-1, with TRBD2 matching 8 bases. CDR3 length: 15 residues. V gave up 6 bases and J gave up 0 bases; unmatched junction bases: 4. Germline V gives CDR1 SNHLY, CDR2 FYNNEI. The CDR3 is CASRVAGPSYNEQFF. The DNA read from the CDR3 is TGTGCCAGCAGGGTAGCGGGGCCCTCCTACAATGAG.

On this clone: The read is 3 residues too short to cover the CDR3 end, so that end is filled in from the germline J gene. V and J are TRBV18 and TRBJ1-5, with TRBD1 matching 7 bases. This CDR3 contains 14 residues. CDR1 and CDR2 from the germline V gene are KGHSH and LQKENI. Trimming cost V 6 bases and J 3 bases; bases outside gene matches: 5. The CDR3 reads CASSLGQDNQPQHF. The CDR3 DNA, read in part, is TGTGCCAGCTCGCTAGGACAGGACAATCAGCCC.

Ten or more counts support this clone. The CDR3 is cut off 3 residues early in the read; its end comes from the germline J gene. The V gene is TRBV7-6, the J gene TRBJ1-5, with 9 bases that match TRBD1. CDR1 and CDR2 from the germline V gene are SGHVS and FNYEAQ. CDR3 length equals 15 residues. Germline trimming cut 5 bases from V and 4 bases from J; bases unmatched to any gene: 6. The CDR3 reads CASSGTGTGNQPQHF. CDR3 DNA, as far as it was read: TGTGCCAGCAGCGGAACCGGGACAGGGAATCAGCCC.

In its sample, this clone was seen many times. The read ends 3 residues shy of where the CDR3 ends; the end is completed using the germline J gene. This chain uses TRBV20-1 with TRBJ2-1; TRBD1 agrees at 7 bases. Germline lookup yields CDR1 DFQATT and CDR2 SNEGSKA (reference sequence). V was pared by 8 bases and J by 0 bases, with 1 base of the junction left unmatched. The CDR3 has 12 residues. The CDR3 sequence: CSSGGSYNEQFF. CDR3 DNA (partial): TGCAGTTCAGGGGGCTCCTACAATGAG.